These T cell receptor beta chains were read from a single sample in a study of shared clonotypes between healthy human individuals. The assay was immunoSEQ multiplex PCR, and TCRdb's table has in-frame clones only and misses some. The table has roughly 2.1 million clones, 90% to 95% seen once; the top ten hold roughly 1.8%. The sequenced sample was naive CD8+ T cells from PBMCs. The receptors here all came from a man younger than 30 in good health. Some clones in this sample may be carry-over from other donors' samples. CDR3s include the opening cysteine and the closing phenylalanine or tryptophan. The D gene is left open where the match is weak. Some rows mark clone size as missing; the rest say once, few, many or name a class of expanded clone.

clone_size	d_call	v_call	j_call	cdr3_nt	cdr3_aa
few	-	TRBV19	TRBJ1-1	TGTGCCAGTAGTATTGGTCGAACTCTCAGGACTGAAGCTTTCTTT	CASSIGRTLRTEAFF
-	TRBD1	TRBV5-6	TRBJ2-7	TGTGCCAGCAGCTTAAGGGACAGGGGCTACTACGAGCAGTACTTC	CASSLRDRGYYEQYF
-	TRBD2	TRBV11-2	TRBJ2-1	TGTGCCAGCAGCTTAGTTGGACTAGCGGGAGGGAGTTACAATGAGCAGTTCTTC	CASSLVGLAGGSYNEQFF
-	-	TRBV4-3	TRBJ2-7	TGCGCCAGCAGCCAAATTTTTTCCTCGGGGTACGAGCAGTACTTC	CASSQIFSSGYEQYF
-	-	TRBV6-1	TRBJ2-3	TGTGCCAGCAGTGAAGTGAAGGCCAGCACAGATACGCAGTATTTT	CASSEVKASTDTQYF
-	-	TRBV10-3	TRBJ1-5	TGTGCCATCAGTGAGTCGGGGTATAGCAATCAGCCCCAGCATTTT	CAISESGYSNQPQHF
-	-	TRBV11-2	TRBJ2-3	TGTGCCAGCAGGACCAACACCCCCCATACGCAGTATTTT	CASRTNTPHTQYF
-	-	TRBV9	TRBJ2-3	TGTGCCAGCAGCGTTAGCGGTAGCACAGATACGCAGTATTTT	CASSVSGSTDTQYF
-	TRBD2	TRBV15	TRBJ2-7	TGTGCCACCAGCTCACGAGCGGGAGGGCCTGACGAGCAGTACTTC	CATSSRAGGPDEQYF
-	TRBD1	TRBV30	TRBJ1-5	TGTGCCTGGACCCGGGACAGGGGCCATCAGCCCCAGCATTTT	CAWTRDRGHQPQHF
once	TRBD2	TRBV27	TRBJ2-1	TGTGCCAGCAGTTCCCCTAGCGGGAGTCACTACAATGAGCAGTTCTTC	CASSSPSGSHYNEQFF
once	-	TRBV27	TRBJ1-1	TGTGCCAGCAGTCGAAAGACAGACTTTGGCACTGAAGCTTTCTTT	CASSRKTDFGTEAFF
-	-	TRBV7-3	TRBJ2-1	TGTGCCAGCAGCCCCCACCGGGGCCAGAACTACAATGAGCAGTTCTTC	CASSPHRGQNYNEQFF
-	TRBD2	TRBV11-3	TRBJ2-5	TGTGCCAGCAGTCCGAGATCGGGACTAGCGGAAGAGACCCAGTACTTC	CASSPRSGLAEETQYF
-	-	TRBV7-9	TRBJ2-7	TGTGCCAGCAGCCAAGAACGGTGGCCCTACGAGCAGTACTTC	CASSQERWPYEQYF
-	TRBD2	TRBV9	TRBJ2-1	TGTGCCAGCAGCGTAGAGCGAGCGGGAGTTGGTAAGGAGCAGTTCTTC	CASSVERAGVGKEQFF
once	-	TRBV27	TRBJ2-1	TGTGCCAGCAGTTTAACTCCGTTCGGTGAGCAGTTCTTC	CASSLTPFGEQFF
-	TRBD2	TRBV2	TRBJ2-1	TGTGCCAGCGGAAGTCAGCGGGGATCCTACAATGAGCAGTTCTTC	CASGSQRGSYNEQFF
once	TRBD1	TRBV10-1	TRBJ2-3	TGCGCCAGCAGTGAATTCAGGGGGTTGGAGTATTTT	CASSEFRGLEYF
-	TRBD2	TRBV7-8	TRBJ2-1	TGTGCCAGCAGCGAGACTAGCGTCTCCCCCAAGTTCTTC	CASSETSVSPKFF
-	TRBD1	TRBV28	TRBJ1-2	TGTGCCAGCAGTTTAGGGACAGGGGCATATGGCTACACCTTC	CASSLGTGAYGYTF